Shown below are 7 T cell receptor beta chains from a single sample sequenced in a study of blood T cell repertoires in COVID-19. Sequenced by immunoSEQ multiplex PCR; TCRdb stores in-frame clones only, minus some. The profile shows some 300,000 clones, around 90% of them singletons. The sequencing input was PBMCs or T cells enriched from blood (not recorded which). The receptors were gathered from a woman younger than 45 who had recovered from COVID-19.

The chain recombines TRBV27 with TRBJ1-2; D is undetermined. V was clipped by 6 bases and J by 8 bases, with 13 bases between them. This CDR3 comprises 12 residues. The germline gives CDR1 MNHEY, CDR2 SMNVEV (reference sequence). CDR3 sequence reads: CASSSWSGGYTF. The CDR3, as DNA: TGTGCCAGCAGCTCCTGGTCAGGAGGCTACACCTTC.

The J gene is TRBJ1-5, the V gene TRBV24-1, with D perhaps TRBD1 (6 bases). CDR1 is KGHDR and CDR2 is SFDVKD in the germline V gene. This CDR3 is built from 21 residues. V gave up 1 base and J gave up 5 bases, with 29 bases separating them. Here the CDR3 reads CATSDFPQLTTGRTWDQPQHF. The CDR3 DNA is TGTGCCACCAGTGATTTTCCCCAATTGACGACAGGACGGACCTGGGATCAGCCCCAGCATTTT.

This chain links TRBV19 with TRBJ1-2; 9 bases line up with TRBD1. V trimming: 7 bases; J trimming: 5 bases; junction bases outside the gene matches: 8. There are 14 residues in the CDR3. Germline CDR1 is LNHDA and CDR2 is SQIVND (reference sequence). CDR3 sequence: CASIGTGMGYGYTF. For the CDR3, the DNA is TGTGCCAGTATTGGGACAGGGATGGGATATGGCTACACCTTC. Together with reference TRBV19 and TRBJ1-2, the CDR3 gives the full variable domain: DGGITQSPKYLFRKEGQNVTLSCEQNLNHDAMYWYRQDPGQGLRLIYYSQIVNDFQKGDIAEGYSVSREKKESFPLTVTSAQKNPTAFYLCASIGTGMGYGYTFGSGTRLTVV.

This chain links TRBV4-3 with TRBJ1-4; tentative D call: TRBD1 (6 bases). The germline V gene encodes CDR1 LGHNA and CDR2 YSLEER. V was clipped by 0 bases and J by 7 bases, with 18 bases between them. The CDR3 has 17 residues. For the CDR3, the DNA is TGCGCCAGCAGCCAAGAATGGGGGGGCAGGGTCAGTGAAAAACTGTTTTTT. The encoded protein is CASSQEWGGRVSEKLFF.

This chain uses TRBV5-1 with TRBJ2-1; tentative D call: TRBD1 (6 bases). Germline CDR1 is SGHRS and CDR2 is YFSETQ. Deletions cut 0 bases from V and 9 bases from J, with 10 bases between. CDR3 length: 13 residues. The chain's CDR3 is CASSLGQVTEQFF. CDR3 bases: TGCGCCAGCAGCTTGGGACAGGTAACTGAGCAGTTCTTC.

The chain is built from TRBV5-4 and TRBJ2-3; maybe TRBD2 (6 bases). Germline lookup yields CDR1 SGHNT and CDR2 YYREEE (reference sequence). V lost 0 bases and J lost 5, with 16 bases in between. This CDR3 region has 16 residues. CDR3 residues: CASSLVVARGRDTQYF. CDR3 in DNA: TGTGCCAGCAGCTTGGTAGTAGCGCGGGGCCGAGATACGCAGTATTTT.

The V call is TRBV27, the J call TRBJ2-5, with 11 bases that match TRBD1. CDR1 is MNHEY and CDR2 is SMNVEV in the germline V gene (reference sequence). The CDR3 is made up of 13 amino acids. With 9 bases clipped from V and 9 bases from J, the junction kept 9 bases outside the gene matches. The CDR3 loop reads CASRTGGFSAQYF. CDR3 coding DNA: TGTGCCAGTAGGACAGGGGGCTTTTCGGCCCAGTACTTC.